This entry describes one T cell receptor beta chain. This record belongs to a study of T cell responses to AZD1222 COVID-19 vaccine. The table came from immunoSEQ multiplex PCR; TCRdb's copy has only in-frame clones and leaves some out. The sample contains 100,000 or so clones, around nine tenths of which appear only once. Sequenced here: peripheral blood, sampled on day 0 of AZD1222 vaccination. The receptor was derived from an adult in good health.

The CDR3 region has the DNA TGTGCCAGCTCAACTCAAGAGACCCAGTACTTC. This codes for CASSTQETQYF. The chain has TRBV18 and TRBJ2-5; D call uncertain. The CDR3 contains 11 residues. V lost 5 bases and J 2 bases, leaving 3 bases between the germline ends. Per the germline V gene, CDR1 is KGHSH and CDR2 is LQKENI.